Below, 25 T cell receptor beta chains from the same sample are listed, as sequenced in a study of read filtering for tumor transcriptome and immune sequencing. This library used approximately 390 ng RNA and molecular barcoded adaptors spanning alpha/delta and beta/gamma chains. Each CDR3 protein is one row after TCRdb ran MiXCR on the reads. The sample shows some 43,000 distinct CDR3 sequences, about an eighth of them seen only once. Sequencing input: a population of CD138-negative cells sorted from bone marrow. These receptor sequences come from a donor at least 40 years old with multiple myeloma.

On this clonotype: A much larger clone differs from this one at a single base, so this may be a read error. The J gene is TRBJ2-7, the V gene TRBV6-2 or TRBV6-3; D tentatively reads TRBD1 or TRBD2 (5 bases each). Germline CDR1 is MNHEY and CDR2 is SVGEGT. The CDR3 consists of 14 residues. CDR3 nucleotides: TGTGCCAGCAGTTGGGACGCGGCATCCTACAAGCAGTACTTC. Amino acids: CASSWDAASYKQYF.

This clonotype has at least ten counts. This chain links TRBV29-1 with TRBJ2-5; D remains unclear. The germline gives CDR1 SQVTM, CDR2 ANQGSEA. V was clipped by 3 bases and J by 2 bases, with 13 bases between them. CDR3 length equals 14 residues. CDR3: CSVDGRSGQETQYF. The CDR3 bases are TGCAGCGTTGATGGCAGGAGTGGGCAAGAGACCCAGTACTTC.

This clonotype was counted at least ten times. The chain uses TRBV29-1 and TRBJ2-7, with 11 nucleotides matching TRBD1. Per the germline V gene, CDR1 is SQVTM and CDR2 is ANQGSEA. This CDR3 has 13 residues. Unmatched junction bases numbered 4, after V lost 7 bases and J lost 2 bases. This chain's CDR3 is CSGRDRGTYEQYF. CDR3 DNA sequence: TGCAGCGGCCGGGACAGGGGGACCTACGAGCAGTACTTC.

A word on this clonotype: A far larger clone is a single base away, which makes a read error likely. J is TRBJ2-1 and V is TRBV6-5, with D possibly matching TRBD1 (6 bases). Germline V gene sequence: CDR1 MNHEY, CDR2 SVGAGI. Deletions cut 6 bases from V and 7 bases from J, with 13 bases between. This CDR3 has 13 amino acids. CDR3 sequence (DNA): TGTGCCAGCAGGGGGACATCTGAAAATGAGCAGTTCTTC. It encodes CASRGTSENEQFF.

Many counts were recorded for this clonotype. This chain connects TRBV9 to TRBJ2-1; no clear D gene. Germline CDR1 reads SGDLS; CDR2 reads YYNGEE. V was shortened by 5 bases and J by 5 bases, with 14 bases between the two germline ends. The CDR3 has 14 amino acids. CDR3 sequence: CASSRSGGHNEQFF. In DNA, the CDR3 is TGTGCCAGCAGTAGGAGTGGTGGCCACAATGAGCAGTTCTTC.

The sample holds many counts of this clonotype. The chain links TRBV5-4 to TRBJ2-7, with D perhaps assigned TRBD1 or TRBD2 (5 bases each). Trimming pared 5 bases from V and 4 bases from J, leaving 7 bases between. The CDR3 runs 11 residues. Germline V CDR1 and CDR2: SGHNT, YYREEE (reference sequence). The CDR3 sequence: CASRGEYEQYF. The CDR3 region has the DNA TGTGCCAGCAGGGGGGAATACGAGCAGTACTTC.

This clonotype was picked up many times. CDR3 sequence reads: CASSLGPDKTREQYF. The CDR3 nucleotides read TGTGCCAGCAGCTTAGGCCCCGACAAGACCAGGGAGCAGTACTTC. The chain combines TRBV11-3 with TRBJ2-7; D unresolved. V was pared by 1 base and J by 7 bases, with 17 bases between. The CDR3 is made up of 15 amino acids. Germline V gene data show CDR1 as SGHNT and CDR2 as YENEEA.

This clonotype was seen repeatedly, ten times or more. The chain is built from TRBV7-9 and TRBJ2-7; D possibly corresponds to TRBD2 (6 bases). The ends were cut back, 4 bases at V and 5 bases at J, with 21 bases in the middle. There are 16 residues in the CDR3. Germline assignment: CDR1 SEHNR and CDR2 FQNEAQ (reference sequence). The DNA of the CDR3 is TGTGCCAGCAGCTCGCCTAGGACTCCGGGGGTCAACGAGCAGTACTTC. Amino acid sequence: CASSSPRTPGVNEQYF.

This clonotype was counted only a few times. A read error may explain this, as a much larger clone is one base away. This chain uses TRBV20-1 with TRBJ2-1; 7 positions match TRBD2. The CDR3 covers 13 residues. CDR1 is DFQATT, CDR2 SNEGSKA, per germline (reference sequence). The CDR3 region is CSAKAGVQNEQLF. CDR3 nucleotides: TGCAGTGCTAAGGCGGGAGTGCAAAATGAGCAGCTCTTC.

This clonotype was counted at least ten times. The chain couples TRBV6-1 to TRBJ2-6; D is ambiguous. V lost 3 bases and J 0 bases, leaving 6 bases between the germline ends. Germline-derived CDR1 and CDR2 are MNHNS and SASEGT. This CDR3 has 15 residues. The CDR3: CASSDLSSGANVLTF. In DNA, the CDR3 is TGTGCCAGCAGTGACCTGAGCTCTGGGGCCAACGTCCTGACTTTC.

This clonotype was recorded at least ten times. The chain uses TRBV27 and TRBJ2-5; perhaps D is TRBD1 or TRBD2 (5 bases each). With 5 bases removed from V and 2 bases from J, the gap between germline ends came to 12 bases. Germline assignment: CDR1 MNHEY and CDR2 SMNVEV (reference sequence). The CDR3 has 14 residues. Written as DNA, the CDR3 is TGTGCCAGCAGTAAGGGACGCGTGCAAGAGACCCAGTACTTC. Its translation: CASSKGRVQETQYF.

This clonotype was seen at least ten times. The rearrangement links TRBV5-1 to TRBJ1-4; possible D gene TRBD1, 6 bases. Trimming removed 4 bases at V and 4 bases at J, with 14 bases between. There are 15 residues in the CDR3. The germline CDR1 and CDR2 sequences are SGHRS and YFSETQ. The DNA for the CDR3 is TGCGCCAGCAGCCCACGGACAGCCTATAATGAAAAACTGTTTTTT. This sequence encodes CASSPRTAYNEKLFF.

This clonotype was seen ten or more times. The chain links TRBV29-1 to TRBJ1-2, with TRBD1 identical over 7 bases. Germline trimming cut 2 bases from V and 2 bases from J; bases unmatched to any gene: 2. The CDR3 is 13 residues long. CDR1 SQVTM and CDR2 ANQGSEA come from the germline V gene. The CDR3 here is CSVERQGNYGYTF. The CDR3 nucleotides are TGCAGCGTTGAACGACAGGGCAACTATGGCTACACCTTC.

This clonotype was recorded a few times. Just one base apart from a much larger clone, this may be a read error. The chain combines TRBV20-1 with TRBJ2-7, with 10 bases identical to TRBD2. CDR3 size: 14 residues. Germline CDR1 DFQATT, CDR2 SNEGSKA (reference sequence). The CDR3, as DNA: TGCAGTCCTAGGGGAGCGGGAGGGCCCTACGAGCAGTACTTC. Its protein product is CSPRGAGGPYEQYF.

The sample holds many counts of this clonotype. The chain uses TRBV28 and TRBJ2-5, with 8 bases that match TRBD2. There are 14 residues in the CDR3. Germline values: CDR1 MDHEN, CDR2 SYDVKM. V lost 5 bases to trimming and J lost 5 bases; unmatched junction nucleotides: 7. The CDR3 spells CASSISGSWETQYF. CDR3 nucleotide sequence: TGTGCCAGCAGTATAAGCGGGAGTTGGGAGACCCAGTACTTC. The entire variable domain, with the rest obtained from reference TRBV28 and TRBJ2-5, is as follows: DVKVTQSSRYLVKRTGEKVFLECVQDMDHENMFWYRQDPGLGLRLIYFSYDVKMKEKGDIPEGYSVSREKKERFSLILESASTNQTSMYLCASSISGSWETQYFGPGTRLLVL.

The chain joins TRBV7-8 to TRBJ2-3; TRBD2 agrees at 9 bases. The CDR3 is made up of 16 amino acids. CDR1 is SGHVS and CDR2 is FQNEAQ in the germline V gene. J was trimmed by 4 bases and V by 1 base; bases with no gene match: 6. CDR3 sequence: CASSLVPAGGSDTQYF. The CDR3, as DNA: TGTGCCAGCAGCTTAGTGCCAGCGGGAGGATCAGATACGCAGTATTTT.

V gene TRBV19 combines with J gene TRBJ1-1; 9 bases agree with TRBD1. The CDR3 has 13 amino acids. V was clipped by 5 bases and J by 6 bases; unmatched bases: 4. Germline V lookup: CDR1 LNHDA, CDR2 SQIVND (reference sequence). The CDR3 loop reads CASSGQGRSEAFF. The CDR3 DNA follows: TGTGCCAGTAGTGGACAGGGGAGGTCTGAAGCTTTCTTT.

This clonotype was found a few times. This sequence may be a read error, since a much larger clone differs from it by one base. V usage is TRBV20-1 and J usage is TRBJ2-1, with 9 positions matching TRBD2. The CDR3 is made up of 14 amino acids. Germline CDR1 is DFQATT and CDR2 is SNEGSKA (reference sequence). As DNA, the CDR3 is TGCAGTGCCGTTAGCGGGAGAACTTACAATGGGCAGTTCTTC. The encoded protein is CSAVSGRTYNGQFF.

Remarks on this clonotype: A much larger clone differs by one base, so this may be a read error. The chain links TRBV4-2 to TRBJ2-3, with D possibly being TRBD2 (6 bases). The germline gives CDR1 LGHNA, CDR2 YNFKEQ. This CDR3 contains 15 residues. The CDR3 reads CASSVAGGVADTRYF. For the CDR3, the DNA is TGCGCCAGCAGCGTAGCTGGAGGGGTAGCAGATACGCGGTATTTT.

The table lists this clonotype with many counts. An end of the junction does not agree with germline; a read error may underlie this. CDR3 protein: CSARDQARGADDEQFF. CDR3 in DNA: TGCAGTGCTAGAGACCAGGCGCGTGGCGCTGACGATGAACAGTTCTTC. The chain is built from TRBV20-1 and TRBJ2-1, with D unclear. This CDR3 region has 16 residues. Germline V lookup: CDR1 DFQATT, CDR2 SNEGSKA (reference sequence).

This clonotype occurred many times. The V and J genes are TRBV6-2 or TRBV6-3 and TRBJ1-1; D is unclear. Trimming pared 4 bases from V and 1 base from J, leaving 7 bases between. Germline CDR1 MNHEY, CDR2 SVGEGT. CDR3 length: 13 amino acids. The CDR3 here is CASSFLRNTEAFF. CDR3 nucleotide sequence: TGTGCCAGCAGTTTCTTGAGGAACACTGAAGCTTTCTTT.

The chain is built from TRBV19 and TRBJ2-1, with a tentative D call TRBD2 (6 bases). This CDR3 contains 13 residues. V was clipped by 0 bases and J by 9 bases, with 9 bases between them. Looked up from germline, CDR1 is LNHDA and CDR2 is SQIVND (reference sequence). Here the CDR3 reads CASSIEGLSEQFF. As DNA, the CDR3 is TGTGCCAGTAGTATAGAGGGACTCTCTGAGCAGTTCTTC.

This clonotype was picked up many times. V gene TRBV9 combines with J gene TRBJ2-5; TRBD1 is a possible D gene (6 bases). The CDR3 is 14 residues long. The V end was cut by 2 bases, the J end by 4 bases, with 12 bases between. From germline, CDR1 is SGDLS and CDR2 YYNGEE. CDR3 sequence (DNA): TGTGCCAGCAGCGTGGGCAGGGGTTCAGAGACCCAGTACTTC. Translated: CASSVGRGSETQYF.

This clonotype has ten or more counts. The V call is TRBV4-1, the J call TRBJ2-7; no reliable D call. This CDR3 region has 14 residues. CDR1 is MGHRA, CDR2 YSYEKL, per germline. The V and J ends lost 0 bases and 1 base respectively, with 7 bases between them. Here the CDR3 DNA reads TGCGCCAGCAGCCAAGAATTCAGATCCTACGAGCAGTACTTC. It yields the protein CASSQEFRSYEQYF.

This clonotype was detected ten times or more. The gene calls are TRBV6-2 or TRBV6-3 and TRBJ2-7, with D hard to call. Looked up from germline, CDR1 is MNHEY and CDR2 is SVGEGT. CDR3 length: 13 amino acids. Trimming shortened V by 5 bases and J by 2 bases, and 10 bases separated the two germline ends. The CDR3 loop reads CASSPWGAYEQYF. The CDR3, as DNA: TGTGCCAGCAGTCCCTGGGGTGCCTACGAGCAGTACTTC.